This T cell receptor beta chain was recorded in a study of vaccination effects on CD4 cells after COVID-19. Remarks on this clone: As yet, its antigen is unknown.

It was after approximately 11 days of culture that CD4+ T cells were isolated. Researchers swapped half the medium for IL-2 medium on both days 3 and 7. Assay used: immunoSEQ multiplex PCR; TCRdb lists only in-frame clones, some missing. This table holds tens of thousands of clones, under 85% found once. Study-wide results and limits: Clones that were induced by infection or by vaccine showed marked contraction late after vaccination.

The germline CDR1 and CDR2 sequences are SNHLY and FYNNEI. Deletions cut 8 bases from V and 1 base from J, with 11 bases between. The CDR3 is 13 residues long. The rearrangement uses TRBV2 and TRBJ1-1; D is ambiguous. The receptor was isolated from a human donor who received a COVID-19 vaccine. The sequences come from CD4+ T cells from PBMCs cultured without peptide, collected before COVID-19 vaccination. The CDR3 loop reads CASSNLPNTEAFF. CDR3 DNA: TGTGCCAGCTCCAATCTGCCGAACACTGAAGCTTTCTTT. The whole variable domain, remainder taken from reference TRBV2 and TRBJ1-1, is EPEVTQTPSHQVTQMGQEVILRCVPISNHLYFYWYRQILGQKVEFLVSFYNNEISEKSEIFDDQFSVERPDGSNFTLKIRSTKLEDSAMYFCASSNLPNTEAFFGQGTRLTVV.